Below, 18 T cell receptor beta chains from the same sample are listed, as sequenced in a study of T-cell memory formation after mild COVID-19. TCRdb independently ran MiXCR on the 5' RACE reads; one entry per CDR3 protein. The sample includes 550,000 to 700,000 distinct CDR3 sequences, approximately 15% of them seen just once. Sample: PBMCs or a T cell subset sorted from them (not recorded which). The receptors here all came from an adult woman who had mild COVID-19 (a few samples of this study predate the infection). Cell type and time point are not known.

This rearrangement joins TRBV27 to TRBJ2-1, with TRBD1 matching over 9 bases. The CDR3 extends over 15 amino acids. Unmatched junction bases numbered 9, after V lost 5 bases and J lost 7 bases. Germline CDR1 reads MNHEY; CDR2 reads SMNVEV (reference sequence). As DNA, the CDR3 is TGTGCCAGCAGTACATTGACAGGGGGAGGGAATGAGCAGTTCTTC. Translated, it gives CASSTLTGGGNEQFF.

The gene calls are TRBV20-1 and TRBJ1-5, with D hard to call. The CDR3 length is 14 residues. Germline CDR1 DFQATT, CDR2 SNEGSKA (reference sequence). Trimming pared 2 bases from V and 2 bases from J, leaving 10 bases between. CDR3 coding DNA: TGCAGTGCTAGACCCAGACAACGCAATCAGCCCCAGCATTTT. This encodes CSARPRQRNQPQHF.

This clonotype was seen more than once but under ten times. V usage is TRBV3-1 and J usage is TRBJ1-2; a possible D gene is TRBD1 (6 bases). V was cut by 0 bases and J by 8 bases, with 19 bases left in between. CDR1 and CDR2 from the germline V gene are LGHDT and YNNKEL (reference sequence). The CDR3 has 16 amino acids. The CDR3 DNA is TGTGCCAGCAGCCAAGAGATCCTACAGGGACGGGGCGGCTACACCTTC. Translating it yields CASSQEILQGRGGYTF.

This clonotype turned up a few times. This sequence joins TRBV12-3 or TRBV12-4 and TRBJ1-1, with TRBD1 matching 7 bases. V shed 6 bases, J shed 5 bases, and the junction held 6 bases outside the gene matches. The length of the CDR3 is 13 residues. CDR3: CASREQGKTEAFF. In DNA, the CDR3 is TGTGCCAGCAGAGAACAGGGGAAGACTGAAGCTTTCTTT.

CDR3 region: CASSLALGQESPGYTF. The CDR3 coding sequence is TGCGCCAGCAGCTTAGCACTGGGGCAGGAGTCGCCCGGCTACACCTTC. This rearrangement joins TRBV5-1 to TRBJ1-2; tentative D call: TRBD1 (5 bases). Trimming stripped 2 bases from V and 8 bases from J, with 22 bases between. The CDR3 consists of 16 residues. From germline, CDR1 is SGHRS and CDR2 YFSETQ.

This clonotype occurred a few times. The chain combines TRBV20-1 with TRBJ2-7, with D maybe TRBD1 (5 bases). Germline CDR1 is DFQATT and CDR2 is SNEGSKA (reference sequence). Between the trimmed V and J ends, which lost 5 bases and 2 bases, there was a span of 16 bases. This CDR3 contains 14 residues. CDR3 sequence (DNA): TGCAGTGCTCCGAGGAGAGTGGGGCCCTACGAGCAGTACTTC. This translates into CSAPRRVGPYEQYF.

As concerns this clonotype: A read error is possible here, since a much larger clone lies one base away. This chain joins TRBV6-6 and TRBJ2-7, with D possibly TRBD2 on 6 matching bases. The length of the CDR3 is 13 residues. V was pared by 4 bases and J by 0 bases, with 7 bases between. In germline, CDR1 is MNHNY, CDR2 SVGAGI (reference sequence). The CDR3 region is CASSWDFSYEQYF. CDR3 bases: TGTGCCAGCAGTTGGGACTTCTCCTACGAGCAGTACTTC.

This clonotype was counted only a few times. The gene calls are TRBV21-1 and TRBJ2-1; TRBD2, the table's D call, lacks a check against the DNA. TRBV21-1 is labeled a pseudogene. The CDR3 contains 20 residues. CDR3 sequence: CASSTKRTGTSGSTYNEQFF. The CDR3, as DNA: TGTGCCAGCAGCACAAAACGGACCGGGACTAGCGGGAGCACCTACAATGAGCAGTTCTTC.

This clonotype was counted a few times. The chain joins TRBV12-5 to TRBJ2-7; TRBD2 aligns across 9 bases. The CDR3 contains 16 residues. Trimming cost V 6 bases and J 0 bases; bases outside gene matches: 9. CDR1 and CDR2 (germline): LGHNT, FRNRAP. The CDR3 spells CASGLVSGGHSYEQYF. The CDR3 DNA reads TGTGCTAGTGGCCTTGTTAGCGGGGGCCACTCCTACGAGCAGTACTTC. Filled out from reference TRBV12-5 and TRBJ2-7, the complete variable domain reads DARVTQTPRHKVTEMGQEVTMRCQPILGHNTVFWYRQTMMQGLELLAYFRNRAPLDDSGMPKDRFSAEMPDATLATLKIQPSEPRDSAVYFCASGLVSGGHSYEQYFGPGTRLTVT.

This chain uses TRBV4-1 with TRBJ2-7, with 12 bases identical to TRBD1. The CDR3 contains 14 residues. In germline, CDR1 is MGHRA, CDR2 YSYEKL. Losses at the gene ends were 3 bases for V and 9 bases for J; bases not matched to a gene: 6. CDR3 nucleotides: TGCGCCAGCAGCCAGGGACAGGGGGCCTCGACGCAGTACTTC. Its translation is CASSQGQGASTQYF.

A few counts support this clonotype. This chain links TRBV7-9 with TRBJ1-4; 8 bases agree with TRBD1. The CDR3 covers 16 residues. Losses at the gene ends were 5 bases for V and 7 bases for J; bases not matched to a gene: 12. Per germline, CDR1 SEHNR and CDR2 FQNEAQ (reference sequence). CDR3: CASSVGPGTGPEKLFF. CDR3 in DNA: TGTGCCAGCAGCGTAGGCCCCGGGACAGGTCCTGAAAAACTGTTTTTT.

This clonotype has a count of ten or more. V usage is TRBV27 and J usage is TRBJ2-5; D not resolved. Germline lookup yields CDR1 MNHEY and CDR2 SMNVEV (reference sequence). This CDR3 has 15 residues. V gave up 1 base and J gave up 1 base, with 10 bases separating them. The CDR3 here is CASSLYGQAQETQYF. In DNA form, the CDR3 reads TGTGCCAGCAGTTTATACGGCCAGGCCCAAGAGACCCAGTACTTC.

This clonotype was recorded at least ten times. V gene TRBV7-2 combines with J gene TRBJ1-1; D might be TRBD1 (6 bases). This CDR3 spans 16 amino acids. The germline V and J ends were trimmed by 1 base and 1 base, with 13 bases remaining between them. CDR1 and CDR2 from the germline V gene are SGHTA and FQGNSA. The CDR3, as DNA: TGTGCCAGCAGCTTAGATGGGGGCCTCAGGAACACTGAAGCTTTCTTT. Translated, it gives CASSLDGGLRNTEAFF.

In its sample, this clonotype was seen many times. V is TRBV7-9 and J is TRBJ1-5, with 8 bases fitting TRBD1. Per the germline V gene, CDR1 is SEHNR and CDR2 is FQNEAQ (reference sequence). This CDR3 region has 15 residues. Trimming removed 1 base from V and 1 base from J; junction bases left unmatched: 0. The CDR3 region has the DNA TGTGCCAGCAGCTTAGGGACAGGGAGCAATCAGCCCCAGCATTTT. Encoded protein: CASSLGTGSNQPQHF.

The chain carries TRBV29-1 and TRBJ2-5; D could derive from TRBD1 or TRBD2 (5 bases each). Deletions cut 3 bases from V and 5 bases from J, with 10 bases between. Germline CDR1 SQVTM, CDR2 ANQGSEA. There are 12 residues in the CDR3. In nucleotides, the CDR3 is TGCAGCGTTGATCGGGGCAGGGAGACCCAGTACTTC. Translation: CSVDRGRETQYF.

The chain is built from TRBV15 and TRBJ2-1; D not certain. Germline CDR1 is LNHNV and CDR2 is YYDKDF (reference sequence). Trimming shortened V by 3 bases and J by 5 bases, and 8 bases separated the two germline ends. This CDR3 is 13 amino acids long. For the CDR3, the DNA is TGTGCCACCAGCAGTGACGAGAACAATGAGCAGTTCTTC. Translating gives CATSSDENNEQFF.

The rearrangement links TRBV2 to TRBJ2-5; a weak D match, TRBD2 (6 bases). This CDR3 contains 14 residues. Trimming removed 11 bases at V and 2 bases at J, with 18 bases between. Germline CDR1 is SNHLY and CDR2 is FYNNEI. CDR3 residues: CAHAQRAGQETQYF. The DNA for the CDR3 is TGTGCCCACGCCCAAAGGGCGGGACAAGAGACCCAGTACTTC.

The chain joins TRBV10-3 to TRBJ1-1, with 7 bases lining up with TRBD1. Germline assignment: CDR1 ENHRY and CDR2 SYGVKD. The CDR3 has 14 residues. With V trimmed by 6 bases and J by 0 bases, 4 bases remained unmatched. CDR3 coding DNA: TGTGCCATCAGGGGACAGATCATGAACACTGAAGCTTTCTTT. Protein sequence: CAIRGQIMNTEAFF.